A selection of T cell receptor beta chains follows, all from one sample in a study of blood T cell repertoires in COVID-19. Method: immunoSEQ multiplex PCR; TCRdb's copy keeps in-frame clones and lacks some. This repertoire shows about 130,000 clones, about 86% found once; its top ten account for around 17%. Sequencing was done on a sample of peripheral blood. The receptor source for this set is a woman aged 45-60 years who had recovered from COVID-19. The CDR3 runs from the conserved cysteine through the conserved F or W. Each record gives: V gene, CDR3 protein.

V: TRBV28
CDR3: CASSLYGRGQFF

V: TRBV5-1
CDR3: CASSLSAGTGITEAFF

V: TRBV5-1
CDR3: CASSLPQNTDTQYF

V: TRBV15
CDR3: CATSGLGQPQHF

V: TRBV18
CDR3: CASSPTWGRGYTEAFF

V: TRBV27
CDR3: CASSLSRGHSSYEQYF

V: TRBV7-2
CDR3: CASSLSPQKNIQYF

V: TRBV18
CDR3: CASSPPSTGGDYGYTF

V: TRBV4-2
CDR3: CASSQLDRGRGEQFF

V: TRBV23-1
CDR3: CASSQCGGTNTEAFF

V: TRBV11-3
CDR3: CASSFGLASGANVLTF

V: TRBV7-8
CDR3: CASSGQLGLAGTTGELFF

V: TRBV5-1
CDR3: CASSLRPGLAGGRTAETQYF

V: TRBV30
CDR3: CAWTPGTVYNEQFF

V: TRBV10-2
CDR3: CASRLAGGLGDEQFF

V: TRBV6-5
CDR3: CASSYSITGGRAPLHF

V: TRBV7-2
CDR3: CASSLAPGASNQPQHF

V: TRBV19
CDR3: CASSNRGLTYEQYF

V: TRBV7-2
CDR3: CASALQSGKNYGYTF

V: TRBV4-2
CDR3: CASSPDRDEQFF

V: TRBV5-4
CDR3: CASSLARRGSGNTIYF

V: TRBV19
CDR3: CASSTAGVAQPQHF

V: TRBV2
CDR3: CATGGGAEETQYF

V: TRBV5-6
CDR3: CASSRPGTEYGYTF

V: TRBV7-9
CDR3: CASSSEGRGEQYF

V: TRBV5-1
CDR3: CASGAGDNSPLHF

V: TRBV5-1
CDR3: CASSLGLSTDTQYF

V: TRBV27
CDR3: CASTTGRGYGYTF

V: TRBV4-3
CDR3: CASSQDQLAGGPSYNEQFF

V: TRBV12-1
CDR3: CASSLDPGQKLKRSGYTF

V: TRBV5-6
CDR3: CASSFTGVQETQYF

V: TRBV4-3
CDR3: CASSQETIGNRLFF

V: TRBV7-9
CDR3: CASSSGLAIYEQYF

V: TRBV18
CDR3: CASSPRAGYLAKNIQYF

V: TRBV3-1/TRBV3-2
CDR3: CASSQEEPPYEQYF

V: TRBV6-5
CDR3: CASKGGPAEAFF

V: TRBV2
CDR3: CASSQAGLYEQYF

V: TRBV6-5
CDR3: CASSPGLVTYNEQFF

V: TRBV18
CDR3: CASSPDRDYGYTF